Listed here are 24 T cell receptor beta chains from one sample, sequenced in a study of cytomegalovirus exposure and HLA in healthy donors. In the PCR, 60 Vbeta and 13 Jbeta primers were used. Only in-frame clones appear in the TCRdb table, and some are missing; sequencing was by immunoSEQ multiplex PCR. Among some 180,000 clones, about four fifths were seen once, and the ten largest hold approximately 1.5%. Sequences were obtained from PBMCs. The origin of the receptors is a man aged 40-50 years in good health and CMV-seronegative.

The V gene is TRBV29-1, the J gene TRBJ2-7, with 9 positions matching TRBD1. V shed 7 bases, J shed 3 bases, and the junction held 10 bases outside the gene matches. The length of the CDR3 is 14 residues. CDR1 and CDR2 (germline): SQVTM, ANQGSEA. CDR3 DNA: TGCAGCGCTGGGGGGGGGACAGGGATCTACGAGCAGTACTTC. The encoded protein is CSAGGGTGIYEQYF.

The chain combines TRBV7-6 with TRBJ2-3; a weak D match, TRBD2 (5 bases). The CDR3 covers 14 residues. The germline V gene encodes CDR1 SGHVS and CDR2 FNYEAQ. V was shortened by 5 bases and J by 4 bases, with 13 bases between the two germline ends. The CDR3 bases are TGTGCCAGCAGCCCCTACGACGGGGCAGATACGCAGTATTTT. This sequence encodes CASSPYDGADTQYF. Full variable domain (missing parts from reference TRBV7-6 and TRBJ2-3): GAGVSQSPRYKVTKRGQDVALRCDPISGHVSLYWYRQALGQGPEFLTYFNYEAQQDKSGLPNDRFSAERPEGSISTLTIQRTEQRDSAMYRCASSPYDGADTQYFGPGTRLTVL.

The chain recombines TRBV28 with TRBJ1-2; D is undetermined. CDR3 size: 12 residues. V was cut by 2 bases and J by 8 bases, with 9 bases left in between. Germline V gives CDR1 MDHEN, CDR2 SYDVKM. The CDR3: CASSLSDRGYTF. DNA of the CDR3: TGTGCCAGCAGTTTAAGCGACCGAGGCTACACCTTC.

The chain couples TRBV28 to TRBJ1-4; 9 nucleotides agree with TRBD1. Germline CDR1 is MDHEN and CDR2 is SYDVKM. Trimming cost V 7 bases and J 4 bases; bases outside gene matches: 13. The CDR3 spans 17 residues. The CDR3 DNA reads TGTGCCAGCAAACGGTTGACAGGGGGGTTAGATAATGAAAAACTGTTTTTT. It yields the protein CASKRLTGGLDNEKLFF.

The V gene is TRBV7-8, the J gene TRBJ1-3, with D unclear. This CDR3 contains 13 residues. V was clipped by 4 bases and J by 4 bases, with 8 bases between them. Per the germline V gene, CDR1 is SGHVS and CDR2 is FQNEAQ. The CDR3 region has the DNA TGTGCCAGCAGCTCTTCCCGGGGAAACACCATATATTTT. Translating it yields CASSSSRGNTIYF.

This chain joins TRBV7-8 and TRBJ1-3, with TRBD1 matching over 7 bases. The ends lost 5 bases at V and 4 bases at J; junction bases unmatched: 11. Germline CDR1 and CDR2: SGHVS and FQNEAQ. The CDR3 is 16 amino acids. The chain's CDR3 is CASSPAGTAAGNTIYF. The CDR3 coding sequence is TGTGCCAGCAGCCCCGCCGGGACAGCAGCGGGAAACACCATATATTTT.

The chain carries TRBV28 and TRBJ1-1, with a possible D match to TRBD1 (6 bases). With 8 bases removed from V and 4 bases from J, the gap between germline ends came to 17 bases. Germline lookup yields CDR1 MDHEN and CDR2 SYDVKM. The CDR3 sequence is 14 residues long. The CDR3 DNA is TGTGCCAGCTCCCTCTTCCAGGGGAGCACTGAAGCTTTCTTT. Translated, it gives CASSLFQGSTEAFF. Variable domain in full (rest from reference TRBV28 and TRBJ1-1): DVKVTQSSRYLVKRTGEKVFLECVQDMDHENMFWYRQDPGLGLRLIYFSYDVKMKEKGDIPEGYSVSREKKERFSLILESASTNQTSMYLCASSLFQGSTEAFFGQGTRLTVV.

Written as DNA, the CDR3 is TGTGCCTGCCTAGAAAAGGGGGGGCCCTACGAGCAGTACTTC. Amino acids: CACLEKGGPYEQYF. The chain combines TRBV30 with TRBJ2-7, with D possibly matching TRBD2 (7 bases). CDR1 is GTSNPN, CDR2 SVGIG, per germline (reference sequence). CDR3 size: 14 residues. V was pared by 6 bases and J by 2 bases, with 17 bases between.

The V call is TRBV25-1, the J call TRBJ1-2; the D gene is possibly TRBD1 (6 bases). With 0 bases removed from V and 8 bases from J, the gap between germline ends came to 13 bases. Germline V lookup: CDR1 MGHDK, CDR2 SYGVNS. The CDR3 contains 14 residues. CDR3 sequence: CASSEYLGGGGYTF. The CDR3 DNA sequence: TGTGCCAGCAGTGAATATCTCGGTGGGGGCGGCTACACCTTC.

The J gene is TRBJ2-5, the V gene TRBV5-4; no definite D call. Deletions cut 0 bases from V and 1 base from J, with 7 bases between. The germline V gene encodes CDR1 SGHNT and CDR2 YYREEE (reference sequence). The CDR3 extends over 14 amino acids. As DNA, the CDR3 is TGTGCCAGCAGCTTGGGGCATTTCCAAGAGACCCAGTACTTC. It specifies CASSLGHFQETQYF.

This clone was seen only a few times. V is TRBV29-1 and J is TRBJ1-2, with 7 bases lining up with TRBD1. Germline values: CDR1 SQVTM, CDR2 ANQGSEA. The CDR3 has 12 amino acids. J gave up 0 bases and V 5 bases, and 0 bases lay outside the gene matches. The CDR3 region is CSVQGANYGYTF. The CDR3 region has the DNA TGCAGCGTTCAGGGGGCTAACTATGGCTACACCTTC.

This chain connects TRBV5-1 to TRBJ2-3, with 8 positions matching TRBD2. The V segment lost 4 bases and the J segment 0 bases; nucleotides outside the gene matches: 13. CDR1 and CDR2 (germline): SGHRS, YFSETQ. CDR3 length: 18 amino acids. The CDR3 DNA follows: TGCGCCAGCAGCACTAACCCTCCCTCTAGCGGGAGCACAGATACGCAGTATTTT. The encoded protein is CASSTNPPSSGSTDTQYF.

This clone was detected only once. This chain uses TRBV11-3 with TRBJ2-6; the D gene is possibly TRBD1 (5 bases). Germline V CDR1 and CDR2: SGHNT, YENEEA. Trimming stripped 5 bases from V and 0 bases from J, with 8 bases between. The CDR3 contains 15 residues. CDR3 bases: TGTGCCAGCAGCACCAGGGACTCTGGGGCCAACGTCCTGACTTTC. The encoded protein is CASSTRDSGANVLTF.

The DNA of the CDR3 is TGTGCCAGCAGCTTGGGCTACAGGGATCGCACTGAAGCTTTCTTT. Its translation: CASSLGYRDRTEAFF. The J gene is TRBJ1-1, the V gene TRBV5-8; a weak D match, TRBD1 (6 bases). CDR1 and CDR2 from the germline V gene are SGHTS and YDEGEE. The V end was cut by 0 bases, the J end by 4 bases, with 13 bases between. The CDR3 spans 15 residues.

The V and J genes are TRBV5-1 and TRBJ2-7, with 11 nucleotides matching TRBD1. Germline V gene lookup returns CDR1 SGHRS and CDR2 YFSETQ. V gave up 3 bases and J gave up 10 bases; unmatched junction bases: 9. This CDR3 region has 14 residues. The CDR3 here is CASSWDRGSSRQYF. The CDR3 nucleotides are TGCGCCAGCAGCTGGGACAGGGGGTCGAGTCGACAGTACTTC.

The J gene is TRBJ1-2, the V gene TRBV28, with D hard to call. V lost 7 bases to trimming and J lost 11 bases, with 20 bases between them. Germline V gives CDR1 MDHEN, CDR2 SYDVKM. The CDR3 length is 13 residues. The CDR3 DNA sequence: TGTGCCAGCATCTTGCCCGCAGGTCGGAGGTACACCTTC. This sequence encodes CASILPAGRRYTF.

The chain employs TRBV7-2 and TRBJ2-7; D is possibly TRBD1 (5 bases). Trimming removed 5 bases at V and 2 bases at J, with 10 bases between. The CDR3 is 13 residues long. CDR1 and CDR2 (germline): SGHTA, FQGNSA. CDR3 in amino acids: CASSPPGPYEQYF. In DNA, the CDR3 is TGTGCCAGCAGCCCCCCAGGGCCCTACGAGCAGTACTTC.

This rearrangement joins TRBV7-3 to TRBJ1-2, with D possibly being TRBD1 (5 bases). Trimming pared 5 bases from V and 8 bases from J, leaving 21 bases between. Looked up from germline, CDR1 is SGHTA and CDR2 is FQGTGA. This CDR3 region has 15 residues. The CDR3 nucleotides are TGTGCCAGCAGCGCCACTGCGGGGCGCTCTGGGGGCTACACCTTC. Its protein product is CASSATAGRSGGYTF.

The CDR3 loop is CASSATEAETQYF. In DNA form, the CDR3 reads TGTGCCAGCAGTGCCACGGAGGCGGAGACCCAGTACTTC. This chain connects TRBV6-5 to TRBJ2-5; possible D gene TRBD2, 5 bases. CDR1 and CDR2 from the germline V gene are MNHEY and SVGAGI. There are 13 residues in the CDR3. Trimming removed 5 bases from V and 5 bases from J, with 12 bases in between.

J is TRBJ2-2 and V is TRBV28; D is possibly TRBD1 (5 bases). V was clipped by 8 bases and J by 7 bases, with 23 bases between them. The CDR3 is 16 amino acids. The V gene's germline CDR1 is MDHEN and CDR2 SYDVKM. Here the CDR3 reads CASVSPGQGTVGELFF. CDR3 coding DNA: TGTGCCAGCGTCAGCCCCGGGCAGGGAACGGTCGGGGAGCTGTTTTTT.

The CDR3: CASSLARGQETQYF. As DNA, the CDR3 is TGTGCCAGCAGCTTAGCGCGAGGCCAAGAGACCCAGTACTTC. V gene TRBV7-9 combines with J gene TRBJ2-5, with unresolved D. Germline-derived CDR1 and CDR2 are SEHNR and FQNEAQ (reference sequence). This CDR3 is built from 14 residues. Trimming stripped 0 bases from V and 1 base from J, with 6 bases between.

The chain has TRBV5-4 and TRBJ1-5; 11 bases are a match to TRBD1. J gave up 4 bases and V 0 bases, and 9 bases lay outside the gene matches. The CDR3 has 18 amino acids. Germline V CDR1 and CDR2: SGHNT, YYREEE (reference sequence). CDR3 DNA sequence: TGTGCCAGCAGCTTGGAGGGACAGGGGGTCAATATAAATCAGCCCCAGCATTTT. It is translated as CASSLEGQGVNINQPQHF.

This chain uses TRBV28 with TRBJ2-7; 12 bases line up with TRBD2. CDR1 is MDHEN, CDR2 SYDVKM, per germline. J gave up 9 bases and V 10 bases, and 10 bases lay outside the gene matches. CDR3 size: 13 residues. CDR3 region: CATWTSGAGGQYF. The CDR3 DNA sequence: TGTGCCACCTGGACTAGCGGGGCTGGAGGGCAGTACTTC. Together with reference TRBV28 and TRBJ2-7, the CDR3 gives the full variable domain: DVKVTQSSRYLVKRTGEKVFLECVQDMDHENMFWYRQDPGLGLRLIYFSYDVKMKEKGDIPEGYSVSREKKERFSLILESASTNQTSMYLCATWTSGAGGQYFGPGTRLTVT.

The rearrangement joins TRBV29-1 to TRBJ2-5; D is uncertain. Trimming pared 4 bases from V and 5 bases from J, leaving 23 bases between. The CDR3 totals 16 residues. Germline-derived CDR1 and CDR2 are SQVTM and ANQGSEA. CDR3 loop: CSVVPASLAAAETQYF. The CDR3 DNA follows: TGCAGCGTTGTCCCCGCGAGCTTGGCTGCGGCCGAGACCCAGTACTTC.